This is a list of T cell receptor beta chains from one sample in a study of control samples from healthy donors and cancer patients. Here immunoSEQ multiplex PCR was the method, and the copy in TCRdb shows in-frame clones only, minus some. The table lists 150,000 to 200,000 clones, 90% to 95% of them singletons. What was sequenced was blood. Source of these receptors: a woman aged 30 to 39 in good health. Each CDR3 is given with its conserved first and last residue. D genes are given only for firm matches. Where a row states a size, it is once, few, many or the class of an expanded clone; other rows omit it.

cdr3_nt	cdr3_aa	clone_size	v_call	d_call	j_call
TGTGCCAGCAGCAAGACAGGGAACACTGAAGCTTTCTTT	CASSKTGNTEAFF	NA	TRBV11-1	NA	TRBJ1-1
TGCAGCGTTGATCGAGGGGGAACTGGAAACACCATATATTTT	CSVDRGGTGNTIYF	NA	TRBV29-1	NA	TRBJ1-3
TGTGCCAGCAGCTTTCCAGGGACAGGGGGCGAAAAACTGTTTTTT	CASSFPGTGGEKLFF	NA	TRBV5-8	TRBD1	TRBJ1-4
TGCGCCAGCAGCCCAAACCCCACAGGGGGCACTGAAGCTTTCTTT	CASSPNPTGGTEAFF	NA	TRBV5-1	TRBD1	TRBJ1-1
TGTGCCACCGGACAGTCCGCCTACAATGAGCAGTTCTTC	CATGQSAYNEQFF	NA	TRBV10-3	NA	TRBJ2-1
TGTGCCAGCAGACCGGACACCCTGAATAATTCACCCCTCCACTTT	CASRPDTLNNSPLHF	NA	TRBV11-2	NA	TRBJ1-6
TGTGCCAGCAGTTATCCCCTTAGCGGGAGCTCCTACGAGCAGTACTTC	CASSYPLSGSSYEQYF	NA	TRBV2	TRBD2	TRBJ2-7
TGTGCCAGCAGCTTAGGGGGGTCCGACTACTACGAGCAGTACTTC	CASSLGGSDYYEQYF	NA	TRBV11-2	NA	TRBJ2-7
TGTGCCATCAGTGAGGGCGGATATGGCTACACCTTC	CAISEGGYGYTF	NA	TRBV10-3	NA	TRBJ1-2
TGTGCCAGCAGTGACTCGACAGGGGGGAATTCACCCCTCCACTTT	CASSDSTGGNSPLHF	NA	TRBV6-4	TRBD1	TRBJ1-6
TGTGCCACCAGCAGAGGGGGGGCTGCCACAGATACGCAGTATTTT	CATSRGGAATDTQYF	NA	TRBV15	NA	TRBJ2-3
TGTGCCAGTAGTCCGGGCTACGAGCAGTACTTC	CASSPGYEQYF	NA	TRBV19	NA	TRBJ2-7
TGTGCCAGCTCACCACCGGTAGGCTCTGGAAACACCATATATTTT	CASSPPVGSGNTIYF	few	TRBV18	NA	TRBJ1-3
TGCGCCAGCAGCCAATCTCCGGGACAGAGCTCCTATAATTCACCCCTCCACTTT	CASSQSPGQSSYNSPLHF	NA	TRBV4-3	TRBD1	TRBJ1-6
TGCGCCAGCAGCCAAGTAGGCCTTAGCACAGATACGCAGTATTTT	CASSQVGLSTDTQYF	NA	TRBV4-1	NA	TRBJ2-3
TGTGCCAGCAGCGCGACCGGGACTAGCGGGGGGGAAGGGAATGAGCAGTTCTTC	CASSATGTSGGEGNEQFF	NA	TRBV9	TRBD2	TRBJ2-1
TGTGCCAGCAGCTTAAGACAGGGAGGGTACGAGCAGTACTTC	CASSLRQGGYEQYF	NA	TRBV13	NA	TRBJ2-7
TGTGCCAGCAGCCAAGGGGGGTGGGGTCAGCCCCAGCATTTT	CASSQGGWGQPQHF	NA	TRBV14	NA	TRBJ1-5
TGTGCCAGCAGAGAGACAGGACTAACAGATACGCAGTATTTT	CASRETGLTDTQYF	NA	TRBV2	NA	TRBJ2-3
TGTGCCAGCAGCTTAGCGGGGGGGCTCGAGACCCAGTACTTC	CASSLAGGLETQYF	NA	TRBV5-4	TRBD2	TRBJ2-5
TGTGCCAGCAGCCAAAACCTAGCGGGGGGGCCCACAGATACGCAGTATTTT	CASSQNLAGGPTDTQYF	NA	TRBV3-1/TRBV3-2	TRBD2	TRBJ2-3
TGTGCCAGCAGTTTCCAGCGGGGAAACAATAAGCAGTTCTTC	CASSFQRGNNKQFF	NA	TRBV27	TRBD2	TRBJ2-1
TGTGCCAGCTCACCAATTCCGAGCTCCTACAATGAGCAGTTCTTC	CASSPIPSSYNEQFF	once	TRBV18	NA	TRBJ2-1
TGTGCCATCCGGGACTTTCCGTTAAACACTGAAGCTTTCTTT	CAIRDFPLNTEAFF	NA	TRBV6-5	NA	TRBJ1-1
TGTGCCAGCAGCTTAGTGCTAGCGGGAGGTGATACGCAGTATTTT	CASSLVLAGGDTQYF	NA	TRBV11-2	TRBD2	TRBJ2-3
TGTGCCAGCAGACAGGGACTAGCGGGATACAATGAGCAGTTCTTC	CASRQGLAGYNEQFF	NA	TRBV28	TRBD2	TRBJ2-1
TGCGCCAGCAGCTTGTCCGCAGGGGTCTATGGCTACACCTTC	CASSLSAGVYGYTF	NA	TRBV5-1	NA	TRBJ1-2
TGTGCCAGCAGCCCGGGACGATCCAATGAGCAGTTCTTC	CASSPGRSNEQFF	NA	TRBV7-2	NA	TRBJ2-1
TGTGCCAGCAGCTCCAGGGGGCCTGGGGCCAACGTCCTGACTTTC	CASSSRGPGANVLTF	once	TRBV11-3	TRBD1	TRBJ2-6
TGTGCCAGCAGCAAAAAGAGAGGGGAGAGGGAGCAGTTCTTC	CASSKKRGEREQFF	NA	TRBV21-1	NA	TRBJ2-1
TGTGCCAGCAGCTTACAACGTGGCAGGGGGTACTATGGCTACACCTTC	CASSLQRGRGYYGYTF	NA	TRBV7-2	TRBD1	TRBJ1-2
TGTGCCAGCAGCAAACGGACACGGGGGGATCAGCCCCAGCATTTT	CASSKRTRGDQPQHF	NA	TRBV21-1	NA	TRBJ1-5
TGTGCCAGCAGTTCAGGGGGCTCTGAAGCTTTCTTT	CASSSGGSEAFF	NA	TRBV6-1	TRBD1	TRBJ1-1